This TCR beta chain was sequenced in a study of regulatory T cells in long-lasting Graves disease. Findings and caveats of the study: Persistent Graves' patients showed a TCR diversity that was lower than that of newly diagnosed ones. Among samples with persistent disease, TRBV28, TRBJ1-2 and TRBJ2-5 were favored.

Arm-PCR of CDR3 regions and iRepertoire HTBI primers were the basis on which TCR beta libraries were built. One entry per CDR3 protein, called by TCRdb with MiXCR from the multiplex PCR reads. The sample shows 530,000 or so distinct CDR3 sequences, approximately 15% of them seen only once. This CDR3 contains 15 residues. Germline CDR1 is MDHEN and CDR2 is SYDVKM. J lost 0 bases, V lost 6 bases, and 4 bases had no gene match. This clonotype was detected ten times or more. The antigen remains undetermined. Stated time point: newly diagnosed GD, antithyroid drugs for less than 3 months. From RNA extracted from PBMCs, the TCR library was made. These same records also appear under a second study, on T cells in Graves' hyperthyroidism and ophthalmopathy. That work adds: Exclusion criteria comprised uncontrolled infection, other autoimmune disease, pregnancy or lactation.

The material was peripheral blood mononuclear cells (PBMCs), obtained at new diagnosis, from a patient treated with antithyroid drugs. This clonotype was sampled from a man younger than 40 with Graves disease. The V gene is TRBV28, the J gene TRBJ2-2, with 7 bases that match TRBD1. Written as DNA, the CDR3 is TGTGCCAGCAGCTTAGGGGGCGCGAACACCGGGGAGCTGTTTTTT. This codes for CASSLGGANTGELFF.